This T cell receptor beta chain is drawn from a study of cytomegalovirus exposure and HLA in healthy donors. Study details: Later analysis reported that the 120 or so validation repertoires shared the platform of the approximately 670 first-cohort repertoires. Study-level results: In the 95 to 150 validation repertoires, a later analysis found that first-cohort TCR clusters tended to co-occur. It was reported that the classifier diagnosed cytomegalovirus status with high specificity and sensitivity in both the original and validation cohorts. The study labeled fewer than 200 TCR beta chains cytomegalovirus-associated.

As for this clone: The target antigen is unknown.

Data came from immunoSEQ multiplex PCR; TCRdb stores just in-frame clones and leaves some out. This table holds about 88,000 clones, roughly 96% found once. CDR3 length: 13 residues. Germline CDR1 reads SGHTA; CDR2 reads FQGNSA. Trimming left V 7 bases short and J 4 bases short, with 13 bases between. The clonotype comes from a young man in good health and CMV-seronegative. The sequencing input was PBMCs. V gene TRBV7-2 combines with J gene TRBJ1-2, with D unresolved. The CDR3 is CASNQRYRYGYTF. The CDR3 nucleotides read TGTGCCAGCAACCAACGCTACCGCTATGGCTACACCTTC.